This entry is about one T cell receptor beta chain. The repertoire was sequenced with immunoSEQ multiplex PCR; TCRdb's copy has only in-frame clones and lacks some. The table has about 290,000 clones, around nine tenths seen once; the top ten hold 11%. Germline V lookup: CDR1 SGHDT, CDR2 YYEEEE. The CDR3 consists of 16 residues. The V and J ends lost 4 bases and 6 bases, in that order; junction bases with no gene match: 12. This specimen belongs to a study of blood T cell repertoires in COVID-19. The J gene is TRBJ2-1, the V gene TRBV5-6; 8 nucleotides line up with TRBD2. Source material: peripheral blood. The receptor was isolated from a woman aged 25 to 39 with COVID-19, enrolled during active disease. The CDR3: CASSALGAAGGNEQFF. The CDR3 bases are TGTGCCAGCAGCGCCTTAGGGGCGGCGGGGGGCAATGAGCAGTTCTTC.